This T cell receptor beta chain was obtained from a study of control samples from healthy donors and cancer patients. TCRdb keeps only in-frame clones here, not all; method: immunoSEQ multiplex PCR. The sample lists about 160,000 clones, about 93% occurring once. The CDR3 contains 18 residues. Germline V gene sequence: CDR1 MNHEY, CDR2 SMNVEV (reference sequence). The V end was cut by 5 bases, the J end by 0 bases, with 20 bases between. This chain joins TRBV27 and TRBJ2-1; D gene ambiguous. This TCR derives from a woman under 40 in good health. Input material: blood. The chain's CDR3 is CASSQRVGLWDSYNEQFF. The CDR3 region has the DNA TGTGCCAGCAGTCAACGGGTAGGGCTTTGGGACTCCTACAATGAGCAGTTCTTC.